These 16 T cell receptor beta chains originate from one sample sequenced in a study of blood T cell repertoires in COVID-19. Sequencing was performed with immunoSEQ multiplex PCR; in TCRdb, only in-frame clones are kept and a portion is missing. The table includes 150,000 or so clones, just under 85% detected once. Sequencing was done on a sample of peripheral blood. These receptors were obtained from a middle-aged woman with active or convalescent COVID-19.

The genes are TRBV24-1 and TRBJ2-2; 8 positions agree with TRBD1. V was pared by 3 bases and J by 4 bases, with 15 bases of the junction left unmatched. Germline CDR1 is KGHDR and CDR2 is SFDVKD. The CDR3 runs 19 residues. The CDR3 spells CATSDRRPSRDRTTGELFF. The DNA for the CDR3 is TGTGCCACCAGTGATCGTAGGCCCAGCCGGGACAGGACCACCGGGGAGCTGTTTTTT.

The CDR3 DNA reads as TGTGCCTGGACAGGCTTGAACACTGAAGCTTTCTTT. Its translation: CAWTGLNTEAFF. V usage is TRBV30 and J usage is TRBJ1-1, with unresolved D. V was cut by 4 bases and J by 0 bases, with 6 bases left in between. CDR1 and CDR2 (germline): GTSNPN, SVGIG (reference sequence). The CDR3 runs 12 residues.

The V call is TRBV5-4, the J call TRBJ2-7, with TRBD2 matching over 13 bases. Per the germline V gene, CDR1 is SGHNT and CDR2 is YYREEE (reference sequence). The CDR3 consists of 14 residues. Trimming cost V 4 bases and J 4 bases; bases outside gene matches: 2. The CDR3 is CASSGTSGDYEQYF. Here the CDR3 DNA reads TGTGCCAGCAGCGGGACTAGCGGGGATTACGAGCAGTACTTC.

This clone came up many times. The chain has TRBV5-1 and TRBJ2-7; tentative D call: TRBD1 (6 bases). The V gene's germline CDR1 is SGHRS and CDR2 YFSETQ. Trimming took 0 bases from V and 0 from J, leaving 13 bases between them. The CDR3 has 16 amino acids. The CDR3: CASSLAPGEYSYEQYF. The CDR3 bases are TGCGCCAGCAGCTTGGCTCCAGGGGAATACTCCTACGAGCAGTACTTC.

V gene TRBV7-2 combines with J gene TRBJ1-1; no definite D call. CDR3 length: 14 residues. Germline loops: CDR1 SGHTA, CDR2 FQGNSA. The V and J ends lost 2 bases and 1 base respectively, with 8 bases between them. Here the CDR3 DNA reads TGTGCCAGCAGCTTATCATTCCAGAACACTGAAGCTTTCTTT. Translation gives CASSLSFQNTEAFF.

V usage is TRBV19 and J usage is TRBJ2-1, with 7 positions matching TRBD2. Unmatched junction bases numbered 4, after V lost 5 bases and J lost 9 bases. Germline CDR1 is LNHDA and CDR2 is SQIVND (reference sequence). CDR3 length: 12 amino acids. CDR3: CASSPGRSEQFF. CDR3 DNA: TGTGCCAGTAGTCCCGGGAGGAGTGAGCAGTTCTTC.

Concerning this clone itself: Different DNA sequences within this sample yield the same CDR3. The rearrangement uses TRBV19 and TRBJ2-7, with 9 bases matching TRBD1. In germline, CDR1 is LNHDA, CDR2 SQIVND (reference sequence). Trimming took 5 bases from V and 3 from J; bases not matched to a gene: 5. The CDR3 totals 14 residues. The CDR3 is CASSLRGQGYEQYF. The CDR3 DNA is TGTGCCAGTAGTCTGCGGGGACAGGGCTACGAGCAGTACTTC.

This chain joins TRBV28 and TRBJ2-2, with D possibly matching TRBD1 (6 bases). The V end lost 5 bases, the J end lost 3 bases, and 13 bases lay between the germline ends. Germline V gene data show CDR1 as MDHEN and CDR2 as SYDVKM. CDR3 length: 15 amino acids. In DNA, the CDR3 is TGTGCCAGCAGTCTCCGGGACACATACACCGGGGAGCTGTTTTTT. Its protein is CASSLRDTYTGELFF. Using reference TRBV28 and TRBJ2-2 for the parts outside the CDR3, the full variable domain is DVKVTQSSRYLVKRTGEKVFLECVQDMDHENMFWYRQDPGLGLRLIYFSYDVKMKEKGDIPEGYSVSREKKERFSLILESASTNQTSMYLCASSLRDTYTGELFFGEGSRLTVL.

The chain recombines TRBV2 with TRBJ2-1; 9 positions agree with TRBD2. V trimming: 8 bases; J trimming: 7 bases; junction bases outside the gene matches: 6. The CDR3 is made up of 13 amino acids. CDR1 SNHLY and CDR2 FYNNEI come from the germline V gene. CDR3 coding DNA: TGTGCCAGCGGCGTAGCGGGAGTTAATGAGCAGTTCTTC. Protein sequence: CASGVAGVNEQFF.

This clone was seen only once. The V call is TRBV6-5, the J call TRBJ1-4; 7 bases are shared with TRBD1. V dropped 6 bases and J dropped 8; count of bases not matched to a gene: 9. Germline lookup yields CDR1 MNHEY and CDR2 SVGAGI. CDR3 size: 14 residues. The chain's CDR3 is CASRADRVFEKLFF. In DNA form, the CDR3 reads TGTGCCAGCAGGGCCGACAGGGTCTTCGAAAAACTGTTTTTT.

The rearrangement uses TRBV2 and TRBJ1-5, with D perhaps TRBD1 (5 bases). V was cut by 5 bases and J by 5 bases, with 10 bases left in between. CDR1 is SNHLY, CDR2 FYNNEI, per germline. CDR3 length: 13 residues. In DNA form, the CDR3 reads TGTGCCAGCAGTAATCAGGGTGATCAGCCCCAGCATTTT. Translation gives CASSNQGDQPQHF.

The chain recombines TRBV30 with TRBJ1-3; a possible D gene is TRBD1 (6 bases). Between the trimmed V and J ends, which lost 3 bases and 5 bases, there was a span of 29 bases. This CDR3 is 19 amino acids long. Germline CDR1 reads GTSNPN; CDR2 reads SVGIG (reference sequence). The CDR3 sequence: CAWSGWTDKALWLRNTIYF. DNA for the CDR3: TGTGCCTGGAGCGGATGGACAGACAAAGCACTCTGGCTCCGAAACACCATATATTTT.

The rearrangement joins TRBV5-4 to TRBJ2-3; 8 bases match TRBD1. Germline CDR1 SGHNT, CDR2 YYREEE (reference sequence). V shed 3 bases, J shed 4 bases, and the junction held 1 base outside the gene matches. The CDR3 consists of 13 residues. The CDR3 region is CASSWGQADTQYF. The CDR3 coding sequence is TGTGCCAGCAGCTGGGGACAGGCAGATACGCAGTATTTT.

The chain is built from TRBV27 and TRBJ2-3; 11 nucleotides line up with TRBD2. J was trimmed by 8 bases and V by 2 bases; bases with no gene match: 6. The CDR3 sequence is 15 residues long. Germline CDR1 and CDR2: MNHEY and SMNVEV (reference sequence). The CDR3 coding sequence is TGTGCCAGCAGTTTAAAGGCTAGCGGGGGGAGTACGCAGTATTTT. Amino acids: CASSLKASGGSTQYF.

This clone was observed a single time. The V call is TRBV19, the J call TRBJ1-4; 8 positions agree with TRBD1. The V segment lost 2 bases and the J segment 8 bases; nucleotides outside the gene matches: 10. This CDR3 region has 16 residues. The germline gives CDR1 LNHDA, CDR2 SQIVND (reference sequence). CDR3 in DNA: TGTGCCAGTAGTATACTACCGGACAGGGAGAAGGAAAAACTGTTTTTT. Encoded protein: CASSILPDREKEKLFF.

The chain combines TRBV5-4 with TRBJ1-2; 9 nucleotides align to TRBD1. With V trimmed by 2 bases and J by 8 bases, 7 bases remained unmatched. This CDR3 comprises 14 residues. Germline assignment: CDR1 SGHNT and CDR2 YYREEE (reference sequence). As DNA, the CDR3 is TGTGCCAGCAGCTTAATACAGGGGGCGCGCGGCTACACCTTC. Protein product: CASSLIQGARGYTF.